This T cell receptor beta chain was documented in a study of T cell repertoires in cytomegalovirus infection. The overall study: CMV infection together with matching HLA type was indicated by public TCR beta signatures.

Each CDR3 protein is one row after TCRdb ran MiXCR on the reads. The data show roughly 300,000 distinct CDR3 sequences, roughly a quarter seen once. Study-wide findings and caveats: Clonotypes of TCR beta that were HLA-C-restricted and CMV-specific dominated the ex vivo response.

CDR3 length: 15 amino acids. V was pared by 1 base and J by 3 bases, with 12 bases between. Germline V gene sequence: CDR1 DFQATT, CDR2 SNEGSKA (reference sequence). A remark on this clonotype: Antigen specificity is unknown.

The specimen sequenced was PBMCs. The TCR was taken from a human donor in good health (CMV status not recorded). Some clones in this sample may be carry-over from other donors' samples. V usage is TRBV20-1 and J usage is TRBJ2-2; no clear D gene. The CDR3 reads CSARVLASDTGELFF. CDR3 bases: TGCAGTGCTAGAGTCTTAGCATCAGACACCGGGGAGCTGTTTTTT.